This T cell receptor beta chain was identified in a study of shared clonotypes between healthy human individuals. Study context: Each donor's CD8 memory used one plate, CD8 naive two, each CD4 subset three.

Sequencing was performed with immunoSEQ multiplex PCR; in TCRdb, only in-frame clones are kept and a portion is missing. The sample records a few million clones, 85% to 95% being singletons. V lost 5 bases to trimming and J lost 12 bases; unmatched junction nucleotides: 6. CDR3 length: 12 residues. Germline-derived CDR1 and CDR2 are SGHVS and FQNEAQ. This clone was found once. As yet, its antigen is unknown. Study-wide results and caveats: Around 5% was the fraction of naive CD4 clonotypes found shared across four donors. The authors sampled blood alone, and tissue repertoires likely differ.

The naive CD8 subset, CD45RO-negative cells positively selected for CCR7, excluded terminally differentiated effector memory CD45RA+ cells. Recent vaccinations or acute infections were absent in the healthy HIV-negative adult donors. The chain carries TRBV7-8 and TRBJ1-1; 10 bases are a match to TRBD1. The sequence came from a man younger than 35 in good health. Some clones in this sample may be carry-over from other donors' samples. The sequenced sample consisted of naive CD8+ T cells from PBMCs. CDR3 loop: CASSPGQGRTFF. The CDR3 DNA sequence: TGTGCCAGCAGCCCGGGACAGGGGAGAACTTTCTTT.